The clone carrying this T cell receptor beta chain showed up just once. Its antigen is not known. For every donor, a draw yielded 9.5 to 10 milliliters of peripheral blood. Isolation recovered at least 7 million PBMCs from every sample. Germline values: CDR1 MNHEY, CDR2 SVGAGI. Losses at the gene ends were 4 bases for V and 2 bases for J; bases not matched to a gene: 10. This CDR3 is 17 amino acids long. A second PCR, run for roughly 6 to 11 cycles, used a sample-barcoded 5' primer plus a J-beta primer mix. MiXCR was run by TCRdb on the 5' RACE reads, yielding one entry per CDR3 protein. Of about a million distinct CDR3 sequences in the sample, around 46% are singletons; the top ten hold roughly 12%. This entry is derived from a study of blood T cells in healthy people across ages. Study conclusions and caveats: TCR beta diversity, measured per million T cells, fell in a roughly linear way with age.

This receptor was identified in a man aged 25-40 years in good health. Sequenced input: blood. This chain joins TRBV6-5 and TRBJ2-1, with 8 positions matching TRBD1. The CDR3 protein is CASSFFGTGRTYNEQFF. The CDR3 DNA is TGTGCCAGCAGTTTCTTCGGGACAGGCCGTACCTACAATGAGCAGTTCTTC.